The clone carrying this TCR beta chain was seen a few times. What it recognizes is unknown. These data belong to a study of blood T cells in healthy people across ages. In the study overall: Every two T cells gave about one barcoded beta molecule via template switching.

Broader study findings: Unsorted PBMCs blocked a conclusive comparison of naive and antigen-experienced cells. TCR beta diversity per million T cells fell roughly linearly with age.

Sample-barcoded 5' priming and a J-beta primer mix drove a second PCR of roughly 7 to 11 cycles. The authors tagged each cDNA molecule using a template-switch adaptor with 12 random nucleotides. Each CDR3 protein is one row after TCRdb ran MiXCR on the 5' RACE reads. The sample holds 630,000 or so distinct CDR3 sequences, about 34% seen once. Specimen: blood. This receptor was taken from a woman aged 80 or over in good health.

The CDR3 region is CASSPIGGALNEQYF. Written as DNA, the CDR3 is TGTGCCAGCAGTCCTATCGGCGGGGCCTTGAATGAGCAGTACTTC. V and J are TRBV12-3 or TRBV12-4 and TRBJ2-5; the D gene is possibly TRBD2 (6 bases). The CDR3 has 15 residues. The V end was cut by 5 bases, the J end by 11 bases, with 24 bases between.